This TCR beta chain was identified in a study of blood T cell repertoires in COVID-19 (dated by TCRdb to 2020 to 2022). Regarding the study in general: Collaborator samples came from the United States, Italy and Spain and covered acute and convalescent phases of COVID-19. The prospective study material was composed of cDNA or gDNA derived from T cells, B-cell-depleted T cells, or PBMCs. Deeply sampled blood TCRbeta repertoires from subjects exposed to, actively infected with, or recovered from COVID-19 were included in the dataset. A freely available public database, intended as a resource for researchers studying the immune response to SARS-CoV-2, is where the repertoires were released. Samples were obtained from the ongoing ImmuneRACE study (first 160 participants) and from about 1,300 subjects provided by 6 global collaborators. Sample metadata almost always included a de-identified subject ID, COVID-19 status, age in years and sex. HLA class I and class II types, where available, came from metadata supplied by the sample provider rather than from assay-based typing.

TCRbeta CDR3 regions were amplified from genomic DNA by means of the immunoSEQ Assay, a bias-controlled multiplex PCR. In the authors' own workflow: The number of nucleated cells in each sample was estimated by amplification of reference gene primers within the assay. To quantify the absolute abundance of each unique TCRbeta CDR3 rearrangement, sequence reads were collapsed and filtered. For each sample, productive Simpson clonality was calculated as the square root of Simpson's diversity index across productive rearrangements. TCRdb took this table from immuneACCESS and kept in-frame rearrangements with V and J called. Such tables lack part of the clones; where checked against another copy, unresolved V genes explain under half of the gap, and the rest is unexplained. The D gene and trimming were derived from the DNA, and the V and J assignments and clone size from that table. The sample data list some 160,000 clones, and approximately 91% of these were observed just once. The ten most abundant clones make up approximately 4.6% of the sample.

Notes on this clone: No antigen is known for it. No quality values exist for individual bases; no much larger clone is one base distant.

The full study reports these points: Clinical and demographic metadata were provided uncurated, with the amount varying by source and participant.

CDR1 and CDR2, per the germline V gene (reference sequence), are LNHDA and SQIVND. CDR3 length: 14 amino acids, cysteine to phenylalanine. Only the CDR3 region is kept as DNA, spanning 42 bases read in frame from base 1. Here V drops 6 bases and J drops 4 bases, and the junction holds 9 bases not matched to any gene. One collaborating source in Seattle enrolled patients during active infection and followed them longitudinally through the course of disease. Each collaborating institution followed its own protocols to collect whole blood in K2EDTA tubes. For TCRbeta analysis, collaborators shipped samples in one of three forms: frozen whole blood, isolated PBMCs, or DNA extracted from either of those sample types.

This receptor chain uses TRBV19 and TRBJ2-7, with TRBD1 identical over 7 junction bases. The sequenced sample was peripheral blood. The source of this sequence is a man between 18 and 29 years old with COVID-19, enrolled during active disease. The nucleotide sequence is TGTGCCAGTAGCCCCCTCGGGACAGCATACGAGCAGTACTTC. It translates to CASSPLGTAYEQYF.